This is a list of T cell receptor beta chains from one sample in a study of shared clonotypes between healthy human individuals. The table came from immunoSEQ multiplex PCR; TCRdb's copy has only in-frame clones and leaves some out. In the table there are 2 million to 2.5 million clones, 92% of which are singletons. Sequenced sample: naive CD4+ T cells from PBMCs. These receptors all come from a man in his late teens or twenties in good health. Some clones in this sample may be carry-over from other donors' samples. Each CDR3 is given with its conserved first and last residue. A D gene is named only where the DNA matches it firmly. Clone sizes are given selectively: once, few, many, or a class where the clone is expanded.

V gene: TRBV5-1
J gene: TRBJ2-7
D gene: .
clone size: .
CDR3 protein: CASSFDYGEQYF
CDR3 DNA: TGCGCCAGCAGTTTTGATTATGGCGAGCAGTACTTC

V gene: TRBV5-1
J gene: TRBJ2-1
D gene: TRBD2
clone size: .
CDR3 protein: CASSLGGTSGSPYNEQFF
CDR3 DNA: TGCGCCAGCAGCTTGGGGGGGACTAGCGGGAGCCCCTACAATGAGCAGTTCTTC

V gene: TRBV13
J gene: TRBJ1-1
D gene: TRBD1
clone size: .
CDR3 protein: CASSPDRESTEAFF
CDR3 DNA: TGTGCCAGCAGCCCAGACAGGGAGAGCACTGAAGCTTTCTTT

V gene: TRBV7-9
J gene: TRBJ2-3
D gene: TRBD2
clone size: .
CDR3 protein: CASSLGLAVGTDTQYF
CDR3 DNA: TGTGCCAGCAGCCTGGGACTAGCGGTGGGTACAGATACGCAGTATTTT

V gene: TRBV4-1
J gene: TRBJ1-4
D gene: .
clone size: .
CDR3 protein: CASSRRTAATNEKLFF
CDR3 DNA: TGCGCCAGCAGCCGTCGGACAGCCGCAACTAATGAAAAACTGTTTTTT

V gene: TRBV19
J gene: TRBJ2-7
D gene: TRBD2
clone size: .
CDR3 protein: CASNSQRGSYEQYF
CDR3 DNA: TGTGCCAGTAATAGTCAGCGGGGCTCCTACGAGCAGTACTTC

V gene: TRBV2
J gene: TRBJ2-2
D gene: .
clone size: .
CDR3 protein: CASSERRGTGELFF
CDR3 DNA: TGTGCCAGCAGTGAAAGGAGGGGCACCGGGGAGCTGTTTTTT

V gene: TRBV5-4
J gene: TRBJ1-2
D gene: TRBD1
clone size: .
CDR3 protein: CASSFRVPGQGKGVYGYTF
CDR3 DNA: TGTGCCAGCAGCTTTCGCGTCCCGGGACAGGGAAAGGGAGTCTATGGCTACACCTTC

V gene: TRBV28
J gene: TRBJ1-1
D gene: .
clone size: .
CDR3 protein: CASSTGSSGNTEAFF
CDR3 DNA: TGTGCCAGCAGTACGGGGTCCTCTGGGAACACTGAAGCTTTCTTT

V gene: TRBV5-1
J gene: TRBJ2-1
D gene: .
clone size: .
CDR3 protein: CASSLNPTASSSYNEQFF
CDR3 DNA: TGCGCCAGCAGTTTAAATCCGACGGCATCGAGCTCCTACAATGAGCAGTTCTTC

V gene: TRBV10-1
J gene: TRBJ2-7
D gene: .
clone size: .
CDR3 protein: CASSVGGGEQYF
CDR3 DNA: TGCGCCAGCAGTGTGGGCGGTGGCGAGCAGTACTTC

V gene: TRBV7-9
J gene: TRBJ2-7
D gene: TRBD2
clone size: .
CDR3 protein: CASSLAAGGPGEQYF
CDR3 DNA: TGTGCCAGCAGCTTAGCAGCGGGAGGGCCGGGGGAGCAGTACTTC

V gene: TRBV30
J gene: TRBJ1-6
D gene: .
clone size: once
CDR3 protein: CAWSVPPWGASPLHF
CDR3 DNA: TGTGCCTGGAGTGTACCCCCTTGGGGGGCTTCACCCCTCCACTTT

V gene: TRBV5-5
J gene: TRBJ1-1
D gene: .
clone size: .
CDR3 protein: CASWYDLNTEAFF
CDR3 DNA: TGTGCCAGCTGGTACGATCTGAACACTGAAGCTTTCTTT

V gene: TRBV5-1
J gene: TRBJ2-2
D gene: .
clone size: .
CDR3 protein: CASSSPEASGELFF
CDR3 DNA: TGCGCCAGCAGCTCACCGGAGGCCTCCGGGGAGCTGTTTTTT

V gene: TRBV29-1
J gene: TRBJ2-5
D gene: TRBD2
clone size: .
CDR3 protein: CSVVDLRLAETQYF
CDR3 DNA: TGCAGCGTTGTCGACCTGAGACTAGCGGAGACCCAGTACTTC

V gene: TRBV4-1
J gene: TRBJ2-7
D gene: .
clone size: .
CDR3 protein: CASSQGDTSSYEQYF
CDR3 DNA: TGCGCCAGCAGCCAAGGGGACACAAGCTCCTACGAGCAGTACTTC

V gene: TRBV6-1
J gene: TRBJ1-5
D gene: .
clone size: .
CDR3 protein: CASGAAIVGQPQHF
CDR3 DNA: TGTGCCAGCGGTGCAGCTATTGTGGGGCAGCCCCAGCATTTT

V gene: TRBV19
J gene: TRBJ2-7
D gene: TRBD1
clone size: .
CDR3 protein: CASNRQGSSYEQYF
CDR3 DNA: TGTGCCAGTAACAGACAGGGGAGCTCCTACGAGCAGTACTTC